The next 21 T cell receptor beta chains were all read from a single sample in a study of early T cells in non-severe SARS-CoV-2 infection. TCRdb recomputed calls from the 5' RACE reads with MiXCR, one row per CDR3 protein. This sample has tens of thousands of distinct CDR3 sequences; 10% occur once, and the top ten carry 4.5%. Material for sequencing was whole blood. The receptors shown here come from an adult who was a healthcare worker with PCR-confirmed SARS-CoV-2 infection or an uninfected control (not recorded which).

This clonotype was counted a few times. The rearrangement joins TRBV25-1 to TRBJ2-7; 9 bases agree with TRBD2. Germline loops: CDR1 MGHDK, CDR2 SYGVNS. This CDR3 comprises 14 residues. The junction had 11 bases not matched to a gene; V was cut back by 8 bases and J by 6 bases. The CDR3 is CASHSGGREIEQYF. The CDR3 nucleotides are TGTGCCAGCCACTCCGGCGGGAGGGAAATCGAGCAGTACTTC.

This clonotype was seen a handful of times. V is TRBV15 and J is TRBJ2-4; unclear D gene. V was trimmed by 1 base and J by 7 bases, leaving 14 bases between them. Germline CDR1 is LNHNV and CDR2 is YYDKDF (reference sequence). This CDR3 is 15 amino acids long. CDR3 amino acids: CATSRGQLMENIQYF. In DNA, the CDR3 is TGTGCCACCAGCAGAGGTCAGTTAATGGAGAACATTCAGTACTTC.

This clonotype was observed at least ten times. The chain combines TRBV7-6 with TRBJ2-6, with TRBD2 matching over 11 bases. The CDR3 is 17 amino acids. CDR1 is SGHVS, CDR2 FNYEAQ, per germline. V gave up 5 bases and J gave up 3 bases; unmatched junction bases: 6. CDR3 in DNA: TGTGCCAGCAGCGATACTAGCGGGAGTCTTGGGGCCAACGTCCTGACTTTC. It yields the protein CASSDTSGSLGANVLTF. Supplemented by reference TRBV7-6 and TRBJ2-6, the full variable domain reads GAGVSQSPRYKVTKRGQDVALRCDPISGHVSLYWYRQALGQGPEFLTYFNYEAQQDKSGLPNDRFSAERPEGSISTLTIQRTEQRDSAMYRCASSDTSGSLGANVLTFGAGSRLTVL.

This clonotype was seen at least ten times. This chain joins TRBV29-1 and TRBJ2-5; 8 positions match TRBD2. This CDR3 comprises 13 residues. Germline V gene sequence: CDR1 SQVTM, CDR2 ANQGSEA. Losses at the gene ends were 4 bases for V and 2 bases for J; bases not matched to a gene: 3. CDR3 protein: CSVASGFQETQYF. The CDR3 bases are TGCAGCGTTGCTAGCGGGTTTCAAGAGACCCAGTACTTC.

The chain has TRBV19 and TRBJ1-2; weak D call: TRBD1 (6 bases). V shed 5 bases and J shed 7 bases, with 14 bases lying between them. Germline loops: CDR1 LNHDA, CDR2 SQIVND (reference sequence). The CDR3 is made up of 13 amino acids. The chain's CDR3 is CASSLQGILGYTF. The CDR3 DNA reads TGTGCCAGTAGTCTACAGGGAATTCTTGGCTACACCTTC.

This clonotype occurred a few times. CDR3 loop: CASTFPGELFF. CDR3 nucleotide sequence: TGTGCCAGCACATTCCCCGGGGAGCTGTTTTTT. The genes are TRBV21-1 and TRBJ2-2. TRBV21-1 is a listed pseudogene. The CDR3 loop spans 11 amino acids.

The table lists this clonotype with many counts. J is TRBJ2-7 and V is TRBV7-8; no clear D gene. V lost 5 bases to trimming and J lost 4 bases, with 6 bases between them. Germline CDR1 SGHVS, CDR2 FQNEAQ. CDR3 length: 11 residues. The CDR3, as DNA: TGTGCCAGCAGCAATATATACGAGCAGTACTTC. Its protein product is CASSNIYEQYF.

This clonotype was observed at least ten times. The rearrangement joins TRBV12-3 or TRBV12-4 to TRBJ2-5, with D perhaps TRBD2 (5 bases). Trimming left V 5 bases short and J 5 bases short, with 21 bases between. The CDR3 runs to 16 residues. This CDR3 is CASSPREGPVTETQYF. Written as DNA, the CDR3 is TGTGCCAGCAGTCCCCGGGAAGGCCCGGTTACGGAGACCCAGTACTTC.

The chain is built from TRBV5-1 and TRBJ1-1, with D hard to call. This CDR3 spans 14 amino acids. Germline V gene sequence: CDR1 SGHRS, CDR2 YFSETQ. Deletions cut 0 bases from V and 2 bases from J, with 8 bases between. DNA for the CDR3: TGCGCCAGCAGCTTGGTACAGTTTAACACTGAAGCTTTCTTT. Amino acid sequence: CASSLVQFNTEAFF.

The chain uses TRBV18 and TRBJ1-5, with D uncertain. The CDR3 spans 13 residues. Germline values: CDR1 KGHSH, CDR2 LQKENI. The V gene lost 6 bases and the J gene lost 5 bases, with 11 bases spanning the gap. The CDR3 DNA follows: TGTGCCAGCTCCGAGGACGGTTATCAGCCCCAGCATTTT. Translating gives CASSEDGYQPQHF.

This clonotype came up a few times. This chain's CDR3 is CSAAAGDSYGYTF. The CDR3 DNA sequence: TGCAGCGCTGCAGCAGGGGACTCGTATGGCTACACCTTC. V is TRBV29-1 and J is TRBJ1-2; a possible D gene is TRBD1 (6 bases). The V and J ends lost 7 bases and 5 bases respectively, with 17 bases between them. Germline CDR1 SQVTM, CDR2 ANQGSEA. This CDR3 contains 13 residues.

With regard to this clonotype: A much bigger clone sits one base away, suggesting this may be a read error. The genes are TRBV3-1 and TRBJ2-3, with 8 nucleotides matching TRBD2. The CDR3 totals 13 residues. The V gene end was trimmed by 5 bases and the J gene end by 14 bases; junction bases not matched to a gene: 12. Germline assignment: CDR1 LGHDT and CDR2 YNNKEL (reference sequence). The CDR3 DNA reads as TGTGCCAGCAGCTTTCGAGACGGGACTAGGCCGTATTTT. Translation: CASSFRDGTRPYF.

This clonotype was counted only a few times. V usage is TRBV30 and J usage is TRBJ2-5; the D gene is possibly TRBD2 (5 bases). V was trimmed by 4 bases and J by 6 bases, leaving 18 bases between them. The germline CDR1 and CDR2 sequences are GTSNPN and SVGIG (reference sequence). This CDR3 contains 14 residues. The CDR3 protein is CAWISTGAGKTQYF. The CDR3, as DNA: TGTGCCTGGATATCGACGGGCGCCGGGAAGACCCAGTACTTC.

V gene TRBV7-9 combines with J gene TRBJ2-2; D is undetermined. The CDR3 is made up of 14 amino acids. In germline, CDR1 is SEHNR, CDR2 FQNEAQ (reference sequence). V shed 7 bases and J shed 4 bases, with 13 bases lying between them. CDR3 amino acids: CASTSRGSTGELFF. The CDR3 nucleotides are TGTGCCAGCACCTCCCGCGGTAGCACCGGGGAGCTGTTTTTT.

This clonotype occurred many times. The chain couples TRBV7-9 to TRBJ2-5, with D possibly being TRBD2 (6 bases). Looked up from germline, CDR1 is SEHNR and CDR2 is FQNEAQ (reference sequence). Trimming shortened V by 2 bases and J by 5 bases, and 12 bases separated the two germline ends. The length of the CDR3 is 14 residues. The CDR3 nucleotides read TGTGCCAGCAGCTTAAGGGCGGGGCTCGAGACCCAGTACTTC. Protein sequence: CASSLRAGLETQYF.

At least ten counts were recorded for this clonotype. This sequence joins TRBV7-9 and TRBJ2-2, with no clear D. Germline V lookup: CDR1 SEHNR, CDR2 FQNEAQ (reference sequence). The CDR3 covers 12 residues. The germline V and J ends were trimmed by 5 bases and 4 bases, with 5 bases remaining between them. The CDR3 reads CASSLPTGELFF. The CDR3 nucleotides read TGTGCCAGCAGCCTACCCACCGGGGAGCTGTTTTTT.

This clonotype occurred many times. This rearrangement joins TRBV18 to TRBJ2-3; TRBD2 matches at 7 bases. Trimming at V came to 6 bases and at J to 1 base, leaving 10 bases not matched to a gene. The CDR3 covers 16 residues. Per germline, CDR1 KGHSH and CDR2 LQKENI. The CDR3, as DNA: TGTGCCAGCTCCGACCGGACTAGTTCCCGCACAGATACGCAGTATTTT. Protein: CASSDRTSSRTDTQYF.

This clonotype was seen only a few times. The rearrangement links TRBV20-1 to TRBJ2-5; D is ambiguous. Trimming left V 3 bases short and J 1 base short, with 9 bases between. Germline V gives CDR1 DFQATT, CDR2 SNEGSKA (reference sequence). CDR3 length equals 13 residues. CDR3 bases: TGCAGTGCTAGTTCGCAGATCCAAGAGACCCAGTACTTC. Translated, it gives CSASSQIQETQYF.

The table lists this clonotype with many counts. The V and J genes are TRBV29-1 and TRBJ1-1; D gene uncertain. Germline lookup yields CDR1 SQVTM and CDR2 ANQGSEA. This CDR3 contains 10 residues. The V end lost 6 bases, the J end lost 7 bases, and 9 bases lay between the germline ends. The CDR3 region has the DNA TGCAGCGTAGGCAGGCTTGAAGCTTTCTTT. Translating gives CSVGRLEAFF.

This clonotype was seen ten or more times. The chain couples TRBV10-2 to TRBJ1-1; 8 bases fit TRBD1. Germline CDR1 reads WSHSY; CDR2 reads SAAADI. The length of the CDR3 is 15 residues. J gave up 3 bases and V 0 bases, and 3 bases lay outside the gene matches. CDR3 in amino acids: CASSESTGEYTEAFF. The CDR3 nucleotides are TGCGCCAGCAGTGAGTCGACAGGGGAGTACACTGAAGCTTTCTTT.

The chain recombines TRBV2 with TRBJ2-1, with 11 bases lining up with TRBD2. The germline V gene has CDR1 SNHLY and CDR2 FYNNEI. The V gene end was trimmed by 3 bases and the J gene end by 4 bases; junction bases not matched to a gene: 11. The CDR3 loop spans 18 amino acids. For the CDR3, the DNA is TGTGCCAGCAGTGATTACCACATAGCGGGGGGGAGGTACAATGAGCAGTTCTTC. Translated: CASSDYHIAGGRYNEQFF. Full variable domain (remainder filled in from reference TRBV2 and TRBJ2-1): EPEVTQTPSHQVTQMGQEVILRCVPISNHLYFYWYRQILGQKVEFLVSFYNNEISEKSEIFDDQFSVERPDGSNFTLKIRSTKLEDSAMYFCASSDYHIAGGRYNEQFFGPGTRLTVL.